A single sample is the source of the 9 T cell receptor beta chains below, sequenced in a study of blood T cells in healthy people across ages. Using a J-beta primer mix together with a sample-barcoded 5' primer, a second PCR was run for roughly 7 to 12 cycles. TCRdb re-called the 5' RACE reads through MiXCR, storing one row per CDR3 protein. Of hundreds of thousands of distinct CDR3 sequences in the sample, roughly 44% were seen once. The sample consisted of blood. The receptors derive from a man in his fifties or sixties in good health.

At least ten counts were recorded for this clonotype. The CDR3 nucleotides read TGTGCCAGCAGCCTACTAGCGGGGGGGCTCGGGGCCAACGTCCTGACTTTC. Translating gives CASSLLAGGLGANVLTF. The chain joins TRBV3-1 to TRBJ2-6, with 13 bases identical to TRBD2. Germline V gene data show CDR1 as LGHDT and CDR2 as YNNKEL (reference sequence). J was trimmed by 4 bases and V by 4 bases; bases with no gene match: 4. CDR3 length: 17 residues.

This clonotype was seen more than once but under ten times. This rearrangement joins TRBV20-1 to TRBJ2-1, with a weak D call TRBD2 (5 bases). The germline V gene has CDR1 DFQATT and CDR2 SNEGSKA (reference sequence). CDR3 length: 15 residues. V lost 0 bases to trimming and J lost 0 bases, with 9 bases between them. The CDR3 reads CSARDVRGSYNEQFF. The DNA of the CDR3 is TGCAGTGCTAGAGATGTACGGGGCTCCTACAATGAGCAGTTCTTC.

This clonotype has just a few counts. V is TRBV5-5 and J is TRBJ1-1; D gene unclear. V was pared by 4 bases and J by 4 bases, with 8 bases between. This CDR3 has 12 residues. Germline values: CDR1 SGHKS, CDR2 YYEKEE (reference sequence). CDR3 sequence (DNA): TGTGCCAGCAGCAAACCCCTCACTGAAGCTTTCTTT. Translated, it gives CASSKPLTEAFF.

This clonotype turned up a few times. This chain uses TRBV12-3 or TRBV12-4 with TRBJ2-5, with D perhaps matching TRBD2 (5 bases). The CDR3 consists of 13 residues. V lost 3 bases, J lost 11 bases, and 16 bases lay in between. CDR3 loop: CASSFLTAGEQYF. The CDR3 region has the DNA TGTGCCAGCAGTTTCTTAACGGCGGGTGAGCAGTACTTC.

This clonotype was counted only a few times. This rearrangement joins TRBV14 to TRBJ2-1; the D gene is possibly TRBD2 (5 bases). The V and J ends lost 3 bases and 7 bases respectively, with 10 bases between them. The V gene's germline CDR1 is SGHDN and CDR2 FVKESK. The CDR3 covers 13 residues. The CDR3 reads CASSHDGSNEQFF. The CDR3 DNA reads TGTGCCAGCAGCCATGATGGGAGTAATGAGCAGTTCTTC.

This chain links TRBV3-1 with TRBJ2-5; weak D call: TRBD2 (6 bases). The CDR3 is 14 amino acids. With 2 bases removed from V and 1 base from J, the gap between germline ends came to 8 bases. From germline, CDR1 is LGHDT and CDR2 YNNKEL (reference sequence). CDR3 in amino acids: CASSQRRVQETQYF. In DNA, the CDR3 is TGTGCCAGCAGCCAACGGAGGGTCCAAGAGACCCAGTACTTC.

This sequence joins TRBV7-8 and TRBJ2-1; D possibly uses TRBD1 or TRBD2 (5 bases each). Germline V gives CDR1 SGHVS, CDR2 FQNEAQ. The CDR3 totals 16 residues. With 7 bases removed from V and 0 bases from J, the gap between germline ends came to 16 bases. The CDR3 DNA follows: TGTGCCAGCACTCCCGGGACCCTGAGCTCCTACAATGAGCAGTTCTTC. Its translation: CASTPGTLSSYNEQFF.

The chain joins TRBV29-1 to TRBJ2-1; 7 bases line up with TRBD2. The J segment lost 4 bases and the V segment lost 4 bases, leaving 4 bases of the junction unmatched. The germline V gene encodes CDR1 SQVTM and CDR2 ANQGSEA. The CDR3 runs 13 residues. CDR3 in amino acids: CSVAGGTYNEQFF. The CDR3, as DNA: TGCAGCGTTGCCGGGGGGACTTACAATGAGCAGTTCTTC.

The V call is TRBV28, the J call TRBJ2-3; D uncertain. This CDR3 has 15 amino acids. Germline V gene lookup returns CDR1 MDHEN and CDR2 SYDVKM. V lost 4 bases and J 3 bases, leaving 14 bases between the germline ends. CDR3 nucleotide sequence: TGTGCCAGCAGTTCCAGGAAGGGTAGGACAGATACGCAGTATTTT. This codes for CASSSRKGRTDTQYF.